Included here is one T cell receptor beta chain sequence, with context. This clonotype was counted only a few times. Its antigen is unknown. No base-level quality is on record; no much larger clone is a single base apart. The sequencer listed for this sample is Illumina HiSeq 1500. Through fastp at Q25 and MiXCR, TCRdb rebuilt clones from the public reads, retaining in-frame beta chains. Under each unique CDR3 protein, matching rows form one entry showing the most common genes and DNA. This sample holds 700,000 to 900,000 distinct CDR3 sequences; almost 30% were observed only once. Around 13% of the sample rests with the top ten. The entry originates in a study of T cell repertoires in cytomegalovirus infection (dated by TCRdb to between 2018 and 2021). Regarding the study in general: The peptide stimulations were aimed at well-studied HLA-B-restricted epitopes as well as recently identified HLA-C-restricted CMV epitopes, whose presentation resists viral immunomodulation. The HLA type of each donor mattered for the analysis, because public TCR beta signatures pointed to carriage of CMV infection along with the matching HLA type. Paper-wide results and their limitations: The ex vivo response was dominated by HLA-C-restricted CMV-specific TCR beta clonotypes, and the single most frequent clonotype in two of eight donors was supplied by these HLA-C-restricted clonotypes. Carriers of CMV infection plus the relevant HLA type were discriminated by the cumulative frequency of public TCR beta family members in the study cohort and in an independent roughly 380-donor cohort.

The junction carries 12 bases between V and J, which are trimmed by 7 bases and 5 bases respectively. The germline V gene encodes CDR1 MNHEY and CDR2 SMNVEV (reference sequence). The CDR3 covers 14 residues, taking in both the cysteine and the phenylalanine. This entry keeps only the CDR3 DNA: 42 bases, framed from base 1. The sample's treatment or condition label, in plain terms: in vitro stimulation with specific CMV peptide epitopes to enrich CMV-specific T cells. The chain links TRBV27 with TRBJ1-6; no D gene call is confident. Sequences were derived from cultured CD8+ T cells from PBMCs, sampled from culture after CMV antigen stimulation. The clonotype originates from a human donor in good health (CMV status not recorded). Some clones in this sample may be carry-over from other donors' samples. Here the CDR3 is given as CASTFGQDNSPLHF. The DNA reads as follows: TGTGCCAGCACCTTTGGGCAGGATAATTCACCCCTCCACTTT.